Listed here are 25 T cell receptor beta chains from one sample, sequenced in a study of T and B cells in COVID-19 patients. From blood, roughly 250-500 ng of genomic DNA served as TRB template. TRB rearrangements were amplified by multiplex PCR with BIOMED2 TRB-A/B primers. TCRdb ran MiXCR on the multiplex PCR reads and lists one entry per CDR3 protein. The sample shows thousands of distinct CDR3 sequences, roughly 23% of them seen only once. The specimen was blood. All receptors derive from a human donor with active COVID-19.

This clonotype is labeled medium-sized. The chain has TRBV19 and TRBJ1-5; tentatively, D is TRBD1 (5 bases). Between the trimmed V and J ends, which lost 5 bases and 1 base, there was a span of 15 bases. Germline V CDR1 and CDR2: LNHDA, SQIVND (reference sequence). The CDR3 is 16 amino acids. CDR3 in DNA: TGTGCCAGTAGTGGGGCAGGGAGTATAAGCAATCAGCCCCAGCATTTT. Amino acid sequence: CASSGAGSISNQPQHF.

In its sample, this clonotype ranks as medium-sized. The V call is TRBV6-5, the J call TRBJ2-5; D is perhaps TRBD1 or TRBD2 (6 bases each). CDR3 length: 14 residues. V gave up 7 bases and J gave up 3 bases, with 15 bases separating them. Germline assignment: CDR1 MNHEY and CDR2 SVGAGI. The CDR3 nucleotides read TGTGCCAGCATGCAAGGGGGGTGGAAAGAGACCCAGTACTTC. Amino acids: CASMQGGWKETQYF.

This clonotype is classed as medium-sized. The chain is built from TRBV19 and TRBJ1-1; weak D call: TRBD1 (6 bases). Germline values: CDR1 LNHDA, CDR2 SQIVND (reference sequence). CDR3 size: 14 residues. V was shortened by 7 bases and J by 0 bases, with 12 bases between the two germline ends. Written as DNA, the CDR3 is TGTGCCAGTACCCTAGGACAGATGAACACTGAAGCTTTCTTT. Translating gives CASTLGQMNTEAFF.

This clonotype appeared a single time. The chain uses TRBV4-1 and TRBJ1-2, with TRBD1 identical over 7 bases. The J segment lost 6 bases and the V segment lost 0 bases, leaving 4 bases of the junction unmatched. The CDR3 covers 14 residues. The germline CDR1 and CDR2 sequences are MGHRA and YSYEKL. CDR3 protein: CASSQEEGQHGYTF. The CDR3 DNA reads TGCGCCAGCAGCCAAGAAGAGGGACAGCATGGCTACACCTTC.

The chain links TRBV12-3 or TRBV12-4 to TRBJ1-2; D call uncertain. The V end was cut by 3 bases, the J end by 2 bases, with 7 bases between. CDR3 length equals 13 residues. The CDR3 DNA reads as TGTGCCAGCAGTTTTGGTCAGAACTATGGCTACACCTTC. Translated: CASSFGQNYGYTF.

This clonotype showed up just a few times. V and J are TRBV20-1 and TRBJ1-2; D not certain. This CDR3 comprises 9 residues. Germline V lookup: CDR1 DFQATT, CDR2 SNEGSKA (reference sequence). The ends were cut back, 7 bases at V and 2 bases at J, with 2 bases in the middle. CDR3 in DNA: TGCAGTGGGAACTATGGCTACACCTTC. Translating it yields CSGNYGYTF.

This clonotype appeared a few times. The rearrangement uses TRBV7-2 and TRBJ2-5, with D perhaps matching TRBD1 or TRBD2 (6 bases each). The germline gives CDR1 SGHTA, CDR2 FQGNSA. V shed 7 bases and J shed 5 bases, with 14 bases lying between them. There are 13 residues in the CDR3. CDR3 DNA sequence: TGTGCCAGCATGAGGAGGGGGGAGGAGACCCAGTACTTC. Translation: CASMRRGEETQYF.

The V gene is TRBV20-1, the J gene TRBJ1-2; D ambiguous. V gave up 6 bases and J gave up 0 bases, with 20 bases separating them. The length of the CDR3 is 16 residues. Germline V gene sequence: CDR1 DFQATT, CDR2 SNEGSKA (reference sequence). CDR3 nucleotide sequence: TGCAGTGCCCCCCGGGGAGGAAGCTTAGCTAACTATGGCTACACCTTC. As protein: CSAPRGGSLANYGYTF.

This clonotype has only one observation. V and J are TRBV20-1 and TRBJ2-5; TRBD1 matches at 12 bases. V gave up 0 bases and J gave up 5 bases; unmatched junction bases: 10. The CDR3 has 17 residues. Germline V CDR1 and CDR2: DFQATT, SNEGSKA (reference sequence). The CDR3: CSARDLIGTGGLETQYF. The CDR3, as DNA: TGCAGTGCTAGAGATCTTATCGGGACAGGGGGCCTCGAGACCCAGTACTTC.

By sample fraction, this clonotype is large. The chain's CDR3 is CASSIGTSGDEQFF. CDR3 bases: TGTGCCAGTAGTATAGGGACTAGCGGGGATGAGCAGTTCTTC. The rearrangement joins TRBV19 to TRBJ2-1, with TRBD2 matching over 12 bases. Germline CDR1 and CDR2: LNHDA and SQIVND (reference sequence). J was trimmed by 8 bases and V by 1 base; bases with no gene match: 0. The CDR3 length is 14 residues.

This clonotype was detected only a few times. CDR3 region: CASSQDRVGLTYNEQFF. CDR3 in DNA: TGCGCCAGCAGCCAAGATCGTGTGGGTCTTACTTACAATGAGCAGTTCTTC. This chain connects TRBV4-3 to TRBJ2-1, with D uncertain. Germline V gives CDR1 LGHNA, CDR2 YSLEER. CDR3 length: 17 amino acids. The V end lost 0 bases, the J end lost 4 bases, and 16 bases lay between the germline ends.

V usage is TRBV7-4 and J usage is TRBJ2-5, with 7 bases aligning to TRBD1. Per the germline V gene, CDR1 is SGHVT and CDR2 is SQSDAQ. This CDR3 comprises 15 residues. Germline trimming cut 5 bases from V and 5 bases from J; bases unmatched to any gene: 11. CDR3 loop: CASSETGIPLETQYF. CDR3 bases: TGTGCCAGCAGCGAGACAGGGATACCGCTGGAGACCCAGTACTTC.

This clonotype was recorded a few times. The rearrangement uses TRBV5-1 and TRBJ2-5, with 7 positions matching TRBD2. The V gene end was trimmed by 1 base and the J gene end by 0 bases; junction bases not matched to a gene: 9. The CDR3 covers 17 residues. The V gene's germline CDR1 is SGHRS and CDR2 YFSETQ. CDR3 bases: TGCGCCAGCAGCTTGTTTATACTAGCGCGTAACCAAGAGACCCAGTACTTC. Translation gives CASSLFILARNQETQYF.

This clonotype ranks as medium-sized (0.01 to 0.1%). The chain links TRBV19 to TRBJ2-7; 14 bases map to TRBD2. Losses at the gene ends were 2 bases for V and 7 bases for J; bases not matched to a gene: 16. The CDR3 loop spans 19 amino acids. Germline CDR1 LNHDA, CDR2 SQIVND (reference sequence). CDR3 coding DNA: TGTGCCAGTAGTATACGGACGACTAGCGGGAGGGCTTCCCGGAGGGAGCAGTACTTC. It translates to CASSIRTTSGRASRREQYF.

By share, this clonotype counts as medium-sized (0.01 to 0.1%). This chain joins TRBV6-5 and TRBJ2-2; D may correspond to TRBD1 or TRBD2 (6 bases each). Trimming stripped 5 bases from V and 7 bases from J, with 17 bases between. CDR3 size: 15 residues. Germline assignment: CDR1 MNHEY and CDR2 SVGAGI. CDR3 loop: CASSIGGLTVGELFF. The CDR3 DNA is TGTGCCAGCAGTATCGGGGGCTTAACGGTCGGGGAGCTGTTTTTT.

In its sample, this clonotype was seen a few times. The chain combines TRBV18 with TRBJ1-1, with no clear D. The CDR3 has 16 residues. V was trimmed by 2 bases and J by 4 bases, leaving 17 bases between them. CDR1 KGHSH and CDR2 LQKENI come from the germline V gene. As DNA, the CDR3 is TGTGCCAGCTCACCAGGGGATGGTTTATTTTTCACTGAAGCTTTCTTT. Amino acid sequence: CASSPGDGLFFTEAFF.

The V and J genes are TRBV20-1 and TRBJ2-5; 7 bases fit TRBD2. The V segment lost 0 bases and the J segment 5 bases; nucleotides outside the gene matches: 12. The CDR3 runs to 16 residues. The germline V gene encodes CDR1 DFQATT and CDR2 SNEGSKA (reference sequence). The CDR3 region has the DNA TGCAGTGCTAGAGAACCCGGTAGCGGGTTTAGGGAGACCCAGTACTTC. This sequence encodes CSAREPGSGFRETQYF.

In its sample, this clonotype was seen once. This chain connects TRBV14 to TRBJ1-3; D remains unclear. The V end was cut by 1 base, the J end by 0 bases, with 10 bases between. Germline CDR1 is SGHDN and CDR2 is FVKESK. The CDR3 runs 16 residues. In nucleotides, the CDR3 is TGTGCCAGCAGCCAAGGTCCGCGGTTCTCTGGAAACACCATATATTTT. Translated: CASSQGPRFSGNTIYF. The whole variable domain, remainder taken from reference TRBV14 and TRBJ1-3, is EAGVTQFPSHSVIEKGQTVTLRCDPISGHDNLYWYRRVMGKEIKFLLHFVKESKQDESGMPNNRFLAERTGGTYSTLKVQPAELEDSGVYFCASSQGPRFSGNTIYFGEGSWLTVV.

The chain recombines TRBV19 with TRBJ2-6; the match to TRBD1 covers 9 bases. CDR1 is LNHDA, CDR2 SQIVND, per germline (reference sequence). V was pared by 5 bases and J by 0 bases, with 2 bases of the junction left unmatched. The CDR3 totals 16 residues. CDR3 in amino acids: CASSVDRGSGANVLTF. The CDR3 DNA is TGTGCCAGTAGTGTGGACAGGGGCTCTGGGGCCAACGTCCTGACTTTC.

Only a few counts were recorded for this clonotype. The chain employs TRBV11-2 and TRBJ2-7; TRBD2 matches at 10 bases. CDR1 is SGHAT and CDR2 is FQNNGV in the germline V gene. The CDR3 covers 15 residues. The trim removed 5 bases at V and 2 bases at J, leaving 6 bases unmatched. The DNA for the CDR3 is TGTGCCAGCAGCATACTTAGCGGGGGGCCCTACGAGCAGTACTTC. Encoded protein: CASSILSGGPYEQYF.

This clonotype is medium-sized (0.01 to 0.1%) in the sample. The CDR3 DNA follows: TGTGCCAGCGGGAGATACGAGCAGTACTTC. Translating gives CASGRYEQYF. The chain uses TRBV5-6 and TRBJ2-7, with a tentative D call TRBD2 (5 bases). Per the germline V gene, CDR1 is SGHDT and CDR2 is YYEEEE. The CDR3 length is 10 residues. V lost 7 bases and J 4 bases, leaving 6 bases between the germline ends.

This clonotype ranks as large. The CDR3 loop is CASSTLSGTSYNEQFF. The CDR3 nucleotides read TGTGCCAGTAGTACCCTGTCGGGAACGTCCTACAATGAGCAGTTCTTC. The rearrangement uses TRBV19 and TRBJ2-1, with a possible D match to TRBD2 (5 bases). Trimming pared 4 bases from V and 1 base from J, leaving 14 bases between. This CDR3 is built from 16 residues. Germline V gene lookup returns CDR1 LNHDA and CDR2 SQIVND (reference sequence).

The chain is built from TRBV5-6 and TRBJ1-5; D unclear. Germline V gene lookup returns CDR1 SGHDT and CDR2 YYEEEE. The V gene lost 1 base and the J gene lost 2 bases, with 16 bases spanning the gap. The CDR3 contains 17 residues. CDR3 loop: CASSLNRQTGGNQPQHF. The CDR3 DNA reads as TGTGCCAGCAGCTTGAATAGGCAGACGGGCGGCAATCAGCCCCAGCATTTT.

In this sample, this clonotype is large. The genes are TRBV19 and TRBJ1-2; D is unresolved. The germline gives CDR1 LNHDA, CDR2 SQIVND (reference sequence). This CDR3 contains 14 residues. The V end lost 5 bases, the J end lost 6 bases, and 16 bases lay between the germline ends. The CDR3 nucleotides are TGTGCCAGTAGTGCTCCGGGGAGTTTCGATGGCTACACCTTC. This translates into CASSAPGSFDGYTF.

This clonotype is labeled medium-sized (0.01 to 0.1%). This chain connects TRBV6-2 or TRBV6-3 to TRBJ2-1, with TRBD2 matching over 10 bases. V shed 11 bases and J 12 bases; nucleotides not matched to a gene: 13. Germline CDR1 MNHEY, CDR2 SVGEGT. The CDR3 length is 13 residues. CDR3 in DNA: TGTGCCGGCCGGGCTAGCGGGGGCCTGTGGCAGTTCTTC. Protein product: CAGRASGGLWQFF.